The 17 T cell receptor beta chains below were found in one sample sequenced in a study of naive and memory T cell subsets. Two oligonucleotides, mixed equimolar, formed the beta constant-region primer covering TRBC1 and TRBC2. Four rounds of PCR amplified the ligated cDNA using nested alpha and beta constant-region primers plus SP2. TCRdb passed the UMI-ligation and nested PCR reads through MiXCR, listing each CDR3 protein once. The sample carries about 120,000 distinct CDR3 sequences, 35% to 40% recorded once. The sample consisted of central memory CD4+ T cells from blood. The receptor set was obtained from a human donor in good health.

This chain uses TRBV9 with TRBJ1-4; 9 nucleotides align to TRBD1. CDR1 and CDR2 (germline): SGDLS, YYNGEE. The CDR3 is made up of 16 amino acids. Trimming took 3 bases from V and 6 from J; bases not matched to a gene: 9. This chain's CDR3 is CASSGGVRDRDEKLFF. The DNA of the CDR3 is TGTGCCAGCAGCGGTGGAGTCCGGGACAGGGATGAAAAACTGTTTTTT.

The rearrangement uses TRBV20-1 and TRBJ2-1; the D is unclear. This CDR3 comprises 13 residues. V lost 5 bases to trimming and J lost 8 bases, with 16 bases between them. Germline lookup yields CDR1 DFQATT and CDR2 SNEGSKA (reference sequence). In nucleotides, the CDR3 is TGCAGTGCTGGATCCGCAGTCTCTGATGAGCAGTTCTTC. Encoded protein: CSAGSAVSDEQFF.

This chain connects TRBV18 to TRBJ2-3, with D possibly matching TRBD2 (5 bases). CDR1 KGHSH and CDR2 LQKENI come from the germline V gene. CDR3 length: 15 amino acids. With 7 bases removed from V and 1 base from J, the gap between germline ends came to 15 bases. The CDR3 DNA follows: TGTGCCAGCTGGTCGGGGAGTTACGGCACAGATACGCAGTATTTT. This gives the protein CASWSGSYGTDTQYF.

This clonotype is a singleton in its sample. A read error may account for a junction end that differs from germline. The V and J genes are TRBV7-2 and TRBJ1-3; TRBD1 aligns across 8 bases. The CDR3 loop spans 14 amino acids. CDR1 is SGHTA and CDR2 is FQGNSA in the germline V gene. CDR3 protein: CASSPIDRGDLSHF. CDR3 nucleotides: TGTGCCAGCAGCCCGATTGACAGGGGCGATCTCTCTCATTTT.

This sequence joins TRBV30 and TRBJ1-3, with D unclear. The V end was cut by 8 bases, the J end by 0 bases, with 11 bases between. The CDR3 has 13 amino acids. Germline V lookup: CDR1 GTSNPN, CDR2 SVGIG (reference sequence). In nucleotides, the CDR3 is TGTGCCCGGATGTCCAGCTCTGGAAACACCATATATTTT. As protein: CARMSSSGNTIYF.

This clonotype came up a few times. The V and J genes are TRBV10-3 and TRBJ2-1; the match to TRBD2 covers 10 bases. CDR1 and CDR2 (germline): ENHRY, SYGVKD. This CDR3 comprises 15 residues. V lost 7 bases and J lost 7; bases outside the gene matches: 10. The CDR3 coding sequence is TGTGCCATCAAGGAAGCTAGCGGGAGCGGAAATGAGCAGTTCTTC. Encoded protein: CAIKEASGSGNEQFF.

This clonotype was seen more than once but under ten times. The gene calls are TRBV10-3 and TRBJ1-3; no firm D call. Germline V CDR1 and CDR2: ENHRY, SYGVKD. CDR3 length: 13 residues. Trimming removed 8 bases from V and 1 base from J, with 9 bases in between. The CDR3 DNA sequence: TGTGCCATCGGGAGCCCGTCTGGAAACACCATATATTTT. This encodes CAIGSPSGNTIYF.

V is TRBV11-2 and J is TRBJ1-1, with 7 bases aligning to TRBD1. The CDR3 spans 15 residues. Per the germline V gene, CDR1 is SGHAT and CDR2 is FQNNGV. V shed 1 base, J shed 8 bases, and the junction held 10 bases outside the gene matches. DNA for the CDR3: TGTGCCAGCAGCTTAGGTACAGGGGACACAGGAGAAGCTTTCTTT. It codes for CASSLGTGDTGEAFF. Full variable domain (missing parts from reference TRBV11-2 and TRBJ1-1): EAGVAQSPRYKIIEKRQSVAFWCNPISGHATLYWYQQILGQGPKLLIQFQNNGVVDDSQLPKDRFSAERLKGVDSTLKIQPAKLEDSAVYLCASSLGTGDTGEAFFGQGTRLTVV.

This clonotype was observed a few times. The chain employs TRBV25-1 and TRBJ2-1; 11 bases agree with TRBD1. J lost 7 bases, V lost 3 bases, and 5 bases had no gene match. In germline, CDR1 is MGHDK, CDR2 SYGVNS. The CDR3 extends over 15 amino acids. The CDR3 sequence: CASSDRTGGLNEQFF. DNA of the CDR3: TGTGCCAGCAGTGATCGGACAGGGGGCTTGAATGAGCAGTTCTTC.

The CDR3 is CASRAGLDTQYF. The CDR3 bases are TGTGCCAGCAGGGCGGGGCTAGATACGCAGTATTTT. V is TRBV2 and J is TRBJ2-3; weak D call: TRBD2 (6 bases). CDR3 length: 12 residues. Germline CDR1 and CDR2: SNHLY and FYNNEI. V dropped 6 bases and J dropped 5 bases, with 9 bases sitting between them. Full variable domain (missing parts from reference TRBV2 and TRBJ2-3): EPEVTQTPSHQVTQMGQEVILRCVPISNHLYFYWYRQILGQKVEFLVSFYNNEISEKSEIFDDQFSVERPDGSNFTLKIRSTKLEDSAMYFCASRAGLDTQYFGPGTRLTVL.

The chain joins TRBV10-3 to TRBJ1-2; D might be TRBD1 (6 bases). V was clipped by 4 bases and J by 3 bases, with 15 bases between them. From germline, CDR1 is ENHRY and CDR2 SYGVKD. This CDR3 is 15 amino acids long. DNA for the CDR3: TGTGCCATCAGTGCCTCGACCGGGACATACTATGGCTACACCTTC. Translation gives CAISASTGTYYGYTF.

CDR3 DNA sequence: TGCGCCAGCAGCCCGGGGGGAGGGATCGAGCAGTACTTC. Residues: CASSPGGGIEQYF. V gene TRBV5-1 combines with J gene TRBJ2-7, with TRBD2 matching over 7 bases. The CDR3 consists of 13 residues. In germline, CDR1 is SGHRS, CDR2 YFSETQ. V lost 4 bases, J lost 6 bases, and 7 bases stayed unmatched. Together with reference TRBV5-1 and TRBJ2-7, the CDR3 gives the full variable domain: KAGVTQTPRYLIKTRGQQVTLSCSPISGHRSVSWYQQTPGQGLQFLFEYFSETQRNKGNFPGRFSGRQFSNSRSEMNVSTLELGDSALYLCASSPGGGIEQYFGPGTRLTVT.

The rearrangement joins TRBV7-6 to TRBJ1-5; possible D gene TRBD1, 5 bases. Germline V gives CDR1 SGHVS, CDR2 FNYEAQ. The CDR3 is made up of 18 amino acids. V lost 1 base to trimming and J lost 2 bases, with 18 bases between them. The CDR3 bases are TGTGCCAGCAGCTTAGGTCCCCCCGACAGCAGGGGCAATCAGCCCCAGCATTTT. This encodes CASSLGPPDSRGNQPQHF.

This rearrangement joins TRBV12-3 or TRBV12-4 to TRBJ2-5, with D tentatively TRBD1 or TRBD2 (5 bases each). The CDR3 length is 16 residues. V was shortened by 2 bases and J by 2 bases, with 15 bases between the two germline ends. CDR3 residues: CASSLFTGRGQETQYF. The CDR3 coding sequence is TGTGCCAGCAGTTTATTTACAGGCAGAGGGCAAGAGACCCAGTACTTC.

This clonotype appeared a few times. The chain has TRBV4-3 and TRBJ2-1; a possible D gene is TRBD2 (5 bases). Germline CDR1 reads LGHNA; CDR2 reads YSLEER. There are 14 residues in the CDR3. Deletions cut 4 bases from V and 7 bases from J, with 14 bases between. CDR3 region: CASSRREAGNEQFF. The CDR3, as DNA: TGCGCCAGCAGCCGCCGTGAGGCGGGTAATGAGCAGTTCTTC.

The rearrangement joins TRBV19 to TRBJ2-7, with D hard to call. Trimming took 0 bases from V and 0 from J, leaving 6 bases between them. CDR1 is LNHDA, CDR2 SQIVND, per germline (reference sequence). This CDR3 is built from 14 residues. The CDR3 region has the DNA TGTGCCAGTAGTATAGAGGTGGACTCCTACGAGCAGTACTTC. The encoded protein is CASSIEVDSYEQYF.

The rearrangement uses TRBV28 and TRBJ1-1; no clear D. The V gene's germline CDR1 is MDHEN and CDR2 SYDVKM. Trimming stripped 6 bases from V and 11 bases from J, with 13 bases between. The CDR3 loop spans 11 amino acids. CDR3: CASRRLGEAFF. CDR3 DNA: TGTGCCAGCAGGAGGTTGGGCGAGGCTTTCTTT.